This paragraph reports one T cell receptor beta chain. Antigen specificity is unknown. This record belongs to a study of T cell responses to AZD1222 COVID-19 vaccine. Whole-study results and caveats: Spike-specific TCR breadth and depth both grew after two AZD1222 doses. White British ancestry dominated among donors, who included more females, and clonal diversity was possibly underestimated.

Assay used: immunoSEQ multiplex PCR; TCRdb lists only in-frame clones, some missing. The sample carries approximately 120,000 clones, 88% recorded once. This CDR3 spans 15 amino acids. V gave up 2 bases and J gave up 0 bases; unmatched junction bases: 1. In germline, CDR1 is SGDLS, CDR2 YYNGEE. The sample in question was peripheral blood, obtained on day 0 of AZD1222 vaccination. This clonotype was obtained from an adult in good health. V gene TRBV9 combines with J gene TRBJ2-3; TRBD1 aligns across 9 bases. The CDR3 is CASSVGTGSTDTQYF. CDR3 coding DNA: TGTGCCAGCAGCGTTGGGACAGGGAGCACAGATACGCAGTATTTT. Using reference TRBV9 and TRBJ2-3 for the parts outside the CDR3, the full variable domain is DSGVTQTPKHLITATGQRVTLRCSPRSGDLSVYWYQQSLDQGLQFLIQYYNGEERAKGNILERFSAQQFPDLHSELNLSSLELGDSALYFCASSVGTGSTDTQYFGPGTRLTVL.